These T cell receptor beta chains were read from a single sample in a study of blood T cell repertoires in COVID-19. Profiled with immunoSEQ multiplex PCR; TCRdb holds only in-frame clones, not every one. The table has some 220,000 clones, around 90% seen once; the top ten hold roughly 0.8%. The sample was peripheral blood. The receptors shown here come from a man in his thirties or forties with COVID-19, enrolled during active disease. Both conserved end residues are part of each CDR3. Fields, in order: J gene, D gene, clone size, V gene, CDR3 DNA, CDR3 protein. The D gene is left open where the match is weak. Some rows have no size entry. The others give once, few or many, or a class for an expanded clone.

J: TRBJ2-1; D: .; size: .; V: TRBV18; DNA: TGTGCCAGCTCACCGCCCGACAATAATGAGCAGTTCTTC; CDR3: CASSPPDNNEQFF
J: TRBJ1-2; D: TRBD1; size: .; V: TRBV9; DNA: TGTGCCAGCAGGGGGGGACAGAACTATGGCTACACCTTC; CDR3: CASRGGQNYGYTF
J: TRBJ2-6; D: .; size: .; V: TRBV19; DNA: TGTGCCAGTAGTTCGAACAGGGATGGGGCCAACGTCCTGACTTTC; CDR3: CASSSNRDGANVLTF
J: TRBJ1-5; D: .; size: .; V: TRBV9; DNA: TGTGCCAGCAGCGTAGGCGTAGGGGATCAGCCCCAGCATTTT; CDR3: CASSVGVGDQPQHF
J: TRBJ1-2; D: .; size: .; V: TRBV7-9; DNA: TGTGCCAGCAGCGCCAGCTATGGCTACACCTTC; CDR3: CASSASYGYTF
J: TRBJ2-1; D: TRBD1; size: .; V: TRBV11-2; DNA: TGTGCCAGCAGCTTGGACAGGGTTCAAAATGAGCAGTTCTTC; CDR3: CASSLDRVQNEQFF
J: TRBJ2-1; D: .; size: .; V: TRBV6-2/TRBV6-3; DNA: TGTGCCAGCAGTTTTCGGGGTTCCTACAATGAGCAGTTCTTC; CDR3: CASSFRGSYNEQFF
J: TRBJ2-1; D: .; size: .; V: TRBV19; DNA: TGTGCCAGTAGTATGGTCGGCGCAGGCGCCTACAATGAGCAGTTCTTC; CDR3: CASSMVGAGAYNEQFF
J: TRBJ2-7; D: .; size: .; V: TRBV27; DNA: TGTGCCAGCACACCGATCGGACAGTCCGTCTACGAGCAGTACTTC; CDR3: CASTPIGQSVYEQYF
J: TRBJ2-3; D: .; size: .; V: TRBV27; DNA: TGTGCCAGCAGTTTAGGGGGCCACGTATCGGTTGATACGCAGTATTTT; CDR3: CASSLGGHVSVDTQYF
J: TRBJ1-6; D: .; size: .; V: TRBV5-1; DNA: TGCGCCAGCAGCTTGGGGGGCTCTGGCTCACCCCTCCACTTT; CDR3: CASSLGGSGSPLHF
J: TRBJ1-1; D: .; size: .; V: TRBV19; DNA: TGTGCCAGTGGATTTAGGGGGAACACTGAAGCTTTCTTT; CDR3: CASGFRGNTEAFF
J: TRBJ2-3; D: TRBD2; size: .; V: TRBV7-9; DNA: TGTGCCAGCAGCTTACGAATAAGAGCGGGGGGGCCCCCAGATACGCAGTATTTT; CDR3: CASSLRIRAGGPPDTQYF
J: TRBJ2-7; D: TRBD1; size: .; V: TRBV6-5; DNA: TGTGCCAGCAGTTGGGATCACAGGGGAGACGAGCAGTACTTC; CDR3: CASSWDHRGDEQYF
J: TRBJ1-1; D: .; size: once; V: TRBV3-1/TRBV3-2; DNA: TGTGCCGCTTCGGGGTACACTGAAGCTTTCTTT; CDR3: CAASGYTEAFF
J: TRBJ1-2; D: TRBD1; size: .; V: TRBV6-4; DNA: TGTGCCAGCAGTGACCGAACAGGGGGCTTGGATAACTATGGCTACACCTTC; CDR3: CASSDRTGGLDNYGYTF
J: TRBJ2-5; D: TRBD2; size: .; V: TRBV5-1; DNA: TGCGCCAGCAGCGGCGGGCCGGGACTAGCGGGGGGGCGAGAGACCCAGTACTTC; CDR3: CASSGGPGLAGGRETQYF
J: TRBJ1-6; D: TRBD1; size: .; V: TRBV2; DNA: TGTGCCAGCAGTGAGGACAGGGCGGGTAATTCACCCCTCCACTTT; CDR3: CASSEDRAGNSPLHF
J: TRBJ2-3; D: .; size: .; V: TRBV5-6; DNA: TGTGCCAGCAGCTTGTTCTCAGATACGCAGTATTTT; CDR3: CASSLFSDTQYF
J: TRBJ2-2; D: .; size: .; V: TRBV19; DNA: TGTGCCAGTAGTATTGGGAACCAGGGAGGCGGGGAGCTGTTTTTT; CDR3: CASSIGNQGGGELFF
J: TRBJ2-7; D: TRBD1; size: .; V: TRBV4-2; DNA: TGTGCCAGCAGCCAAGATGCAGGGGGTGGATACGAGCAGTACTTC; CDR3: CASSQDAGGGYEQYF
J: TRBJ1-1; D: .; size: .; V: TRBV6-5; DNA: TGTGCCAGCAGTTACTCGGGCAGGAACACTGAAGCTTTCTTT; CDR3: CASSYSGRNTEAFF
J: TRBJ1-2; D: TRBD1; size: .; V: TRBV3-1/TRBV3-2; DNA: TGTGCCAGCAGCCCACAGGGGGCCCCACCTAGCTATGGCTACACCTTC; CDR3: CASSPQGAPPSYGYTF
J: TRBJ1-1; D: .; size: .; V: TRBV6-1; DNA: TGTGCCAGCAGTGATGGGGGGGTTGGAAGGGAAGCTTTCTTT; CDR3: CASSDGGVGREAFF
J: TRBJ2-5; D: .; size: few; V: TRBV6-1; DNA: TGTGCCAGCAGTGAACTAAAAGAGACCCAGTACTTC; CDR3: CASSELKETQYF
J: TRBJ2-1; D: TRBD2; size: .; V: TRBV6-4; DNA: TGTGCCAGCAGTGACTCTTTAATAGCGGGTATCAATGAGCAGTTCTTC; CDR3: CASSDSLIAGINEQFF
J: TRBJ2-7; D: TRBD2; size: .; V: TRBV5-1; DNA: TGCGCCAGCAGCCCGAGGGGAGGGCTCAGCTCCTACGAGCAGTACTTC; CDR3: CASSPRGGLSSYEQYF
J: TRBJ2-1; D: TRBD2; size: .; V: TRBV27; DNA: TGTGCCAGCAGTCCTATTCTAGCGGGGGGGCCGGATGAGCAGTTCTTC; CDR3: CASSPILAGGPDEQFF
J: TRBJ1-2; D: .; size: once; V: TRBV6-6; DNA: TGTGCCAGCAATAACGGGGGAGGGACTGTAAGCTATGGCTACACCTTC; CDR3: CASNNGGGTVSYGYTF
J: TRBJ2-2; D: TRBD1; size: .; V: TRBV7-9; DNA: TGTGCCAGCAGCTTAAGGACAGGGGTGATCGGGGAGCTGTTTTTT; CDR3: CASSLRTGVIGELFF
J: TRBJ1-1; D: .; size: .; V: TRBV29-1; DNA: TGCAGCGCCTCCGAGGCTCAGAACACTGAAGCTTTCTTT; CDR3: CSASEAQNTEAFF
J: TRBJ2-1; D: TRBD2; size: .; V: TRBV29-1; DNA: TGCAGCGTTTCAAAGGCTAGCGGGGGGACCTCCTCCTACAATGAGCAGTTCTTC; CDR3: CSVSKASGGTSSYNEQFF
J: TRBJ2-7; D: TRBD2; size: .; V: TRBV4-1; DNA: TGCGCCAGCAGCCGGACTAGCGGGATCCCCTACGAGCAGTACTTC; CDR3: CASSRTSGIPYEQYF
J: TRBJ1-6; D: .; size: .; V: TRBV10-3; DNA: TGTGCCATCAAGGCACAGACCGATATCAGCTCCTATAATTCACCCCTCCACTTT; CDR3: CAIKAQTDISSYNSPLHF
J: TRBJ1-1; D: .; size: once; V: TRBV6-1; DNA: TGTGCCAGCAGTGAGTGGCAGGGGTTGAACACTGAAGCTTTCTTT; CDR3: CASSEWQGLNTEAFF
J: TRBJ2-5; D: .; size: .; V: TRBV27; DNA: TGTGCCAGCAGTCGGCAGGGGGAGACCCAGTACTTC; CDR3: CASSRQGETQYF
J: TRBJ1-2; D: .; size: .; V: TRBV12-3/TRBV12-4; DNA: TGTGCCTCCGTTTGGGGGGAAGGGGGCTACACCTTC; CDR3: CASVWGEGGYTF
J: TRBJ2-1; D: .; size: .; V: TRBV15; DNA: TGTGCCACCAGCATCTCGGGACACTCCTACAATGAGCAGTTCTTC; CDR3: CATSISGHSYNEQFF
J: TRBJ2-1; D: .; size: .; V: TRBV2; DNA: TGTGCCAGTGGGTGGGAGCGGAACAATGAGCAGTTCTTC; CDR3: CASGWERNNEQFF
J: TRBJ1-3; D: TRBD1; size: once; V: TRBV10-3; DNA: TGTGCCATCAGAGGACAGGACTCTGGAAACACCATATATTTT; CDR3: CAIRGQDSGNTIYF
J: TRBJ1-1; D: .; size: .; V: TRBV7-9; DNA: TGTGCCAGCAGCGAGGGAGTCGGAGGGCAGGGAGCTTTCTTT; CDR3: CASSEGVGGQGAFF
J: TRBJ2-5; D: .; size: once; V: TRBV19; DNA: TGTGCCAGTAGTATAGCTGCGACAGGGAGGGAGACCCAGTACTTC; CDR3: CASSIAATGRETQYF
J: TRBJ1-5; D: TRBD1; size: .; V: TRBV7-2; DNA: TGTGCCAGCAGCTCAACAGGGGGCGTTCAGCCCCAGCATTTT; CDR3: CASSSTGGVQPQHF
J: TRBJ2-7; D: TRBD2; size: .; V: TRBV12-3/TRBV12-4; DNA: TGTGCCAGCCGGCTAGCGGGGGAGGGCGAGCAGTACTTC; CDR3: CASRLAGEGEQYF
J: TRBJ1-2; D: .; size: .; V: TRBV4-2; DNA: TGTGCCAGCAGCCAAGATCTACAGGGAGAAAACTATGGCTACACCTTC; CDR3: CASSQDLQGENYGYTF
J: TRBJ2-7; D: TRBD1; size: .; V: TRBV28; DNA: TGTGCCAGCAGGATCCAGGGGGCTCCCTACGAGCAGTACTTC; CDR3: CASRIQGAPYEQYF
J: TRBJ2-3; D: .; size: .; V: TRBV6-1; DNA: TGTGCCAGCAGTGAAGCGCTGGAGGACTCAGATACGCAGTATTTT; CDR3: CASSEALEDSDTQYF
J: TRBJ1-5; D: .; size: once; V: TRBV23-1; DNA: TGCGCCAGCAGTCAGACACCAATTAGCAATCAGCCCCAGCATTTT; CDR3: CASSQTPISNQPQHF
J: TRBJ2-1; D: .; size: .; V: TRBV12-5; DNA: TGTGCTAGTGGTTCCGGACTTATCTCCTACAATGAGCAGTTCTTC; CDR3: CASGSGLISYNEQFF
J: TRBJ1-1; D: .; size: .; V: TRBV5-4; DNA: TGTGCCAGCAGCTTGGGTTGGCGGGACACTGAAGCTTTCTTT; CDR3: CASSLGWRDTEAFF
J: TRBJ1-2; D: .; size: once; V: TRBV9; DNA: TGTGCCAGCAGCGTAGTTGGGCATGGCTACACCTTC; CDR3: CASSVVGHGYTF
J: TRBJ1-1; D: .; size: .; V: TRBV19; DNA: TGTGCCAGTAGTTTCCGAGACAGCAGCACTGAAGCTTTCTTT; CDR3: CASSFRDSSTEAFF
J: TRBJ2-7; D: TRBD2; size: .; V: TRBV7-3; DNA: TGTGCCAGCAGCCTCGGGACTAGCGGGGGCTCCTACGAGCAGTACTTC; CDR3: CASSLGTSGGSYEQYF
J: TRBJ1-1; D: .; size: .; V: TRBV18; DNA: TGTGCCAGCTCCCCCCCCTCCTCTACTGAAGCTTTCTTT; CDR3: CASSPPSSTEAFF
J: TRBJ1-1; D: TRBD1; size: .; V: TRBV6-5; DNA: TGTGCCAGCAGTTACGGTGTCGGGACAGTTAACACTGAAGCTTTCTTT; CDR3: CASSYGVGTVNTEAFF
J: TRBJ1-3; D: .; size: .; V: TRBV5-4; DNA: TGTGCCAGCAGCTTGGGAGGGCCTGGAAACACCATATATTTT; CDR3: CASSLGGPGNTIYF
J: TRBJ2-2; D: .; size: .; V: TRBV5-5; DNA: TGTGCCAGCAGCCGTGGTACCGGGACACCGGGGGAGCTGTTTTTT; CDR3: CASSRGTGTPGELFF